These 8 T cell receptor beta chains came from one sample sequenced in a study of response to subunit inactivated influenza vaccine. A single record per CDR3 protein comes from TCRdb applying MiXCR to the RT-PCR reads. The repertoire holds a few hundred thousand distinct CDR3 sequences, with under 8.5% as singletons. The sequenced sample was PBMCs from blood, obtained approximately 25 months after vaccination. The receptors shown here come from a man in his fifties or sixties who received an inactivated influenza vaccine.

For this clonotype: A much more abundant neighbour one base away suggests this may be a read error. This chain joins TRBV5-1 and TRBJ2-3; D possibly corresponds to TRBD2 (6 bases). Trimming pared 0 bases from V and 4 bases from J, leaving 9 bases between. CDR1 is SGHRS and CDR2 is YFSETQ in the germline V gene. The CDR3 spans 14 residues. In nucleotides, the CDR3 is TGCGCCAGCAGCTTGGGCAGGGAGGCAGATACGCAGTATTTT. This gives the protein CASSLGREADTQYF.

The V and J genes are TRBV5-8 and TRBJ2-1; 7 positions match TRBD2. This CDR3 is built from 16 residues. Unmatched junction bases numbered 17, after V lost 7 bases and J lost 7 bases. Germline CDR1 reads SGHTS; CDR2 reads YDEGEE. The CDR3 coding sequence is TGTGCCAGCGGACCCTCCCTAGCGGAGTTAGGTAATGAGCAGTTCTTC. This gives the protein CASGPSLAELGNEQFF.

At least ten counts were recorded for this clonotype. The chain has TRBV24-1 and TRBJ2-2; TRBD2 matches 9 bases. Germline V gives CDR1 KGHDR, CDR2 SFDVKD. With V trimmed by 4 bases and J by 8 bases, 7 bases remained unmatched. The CDR3 contains 15 residues. CDR3: CATSDVSGSIGELFF. Written as DNA, the CDR3 is TGTGCCACCAGTGACGTTAGCGGGAGTATTGGGGAGCTGTTTTTT.

On this clonotype: At one boundary the junction diverges from the germline segment, which might be a read error. This rearrangement joins TRBV12-3 or TRBV12-4 to TRBJ1-2; TRBD1 might be the D (5 bases). The CDR3 has 15 residues. CDR3 protein: CASSLEVTELYSYTF. The DNA for the CDR3 is TGTGCCAGCAGTTTAGAGGTGACAGAGCTCTATAGCTACACCTTC.

There are many counts of this clonotype. The V and J genes are TRBV12-3 or TRBV12-4 and TRBJ2-2; no clear D. This CDR3 comprises 12 residues. Between the trimmed V and J ends, which lost 4 bases and 8 bases, there was a span of 8 bases. The CDR3 reads CASSYEVGELFF. CDR3 nucleotide sequence: TGTGCCAGCAGTTACGAAGTGGGGGAGCTGTTTTTT.

This clonotype came up once. Since a much larger clone is just one base distant, this may be a read error. V is TRBV11-2 and J is TRBJ1-5; no firm D call. Germline V lookup: CDR1 SGHAT, CDR2 FQNNGV. Trimming removed 0 bases at V and 8 bases at J, with 17 bases between. There are 16 residues in the CDR3. The chain's CDR3 is CASSLDGWATNEPQHF. CDR3 coding DNA: TGTGCCAGCAGCTTAGATGGCTGGGCTACTAATGAGCCCCAGCATTTT.

This clonotype came up a few times. This rearrangement joins TRBV12-3 or TRBV12-4 to TRBJ1-2; no clear D. The CDR3 totals 12 residues. V was clipped by 7 bases and J by 4 bases, with 10 bases between them. CDR3 in DNA: TGTGCCAGCACAACTTCTCTCTATGGCTACACCTTC. Its protein is CASTTSLYGYTF.

The CDR3 here is CASSLQGANEKLFF. DNA for the CDR3: TGCGCCAGCAGCTTACAGGGGGCTAATGAAAAACTGTTTTTT. This sequence joins TRBV5-1 and TRBJ1-4, with 8 bases identical to TRBD1. V lost 2 bases to trimming and J lost 3 bases; unmatched junction nucleotides: 0. This CDR3 spans 14 amino acids. Germline CDR1 SGHRS, CDR2 YFSETQ.